This entry lists 26 T cell receptor beta chains sequenced from one sample in a study of read filtering for tumor transcriptome and immune sequencing. From around 0.4 ug of RNA, a library with molecular barcoded alpha/delta and beta/gamma adaptors was made. One entry per CDR3 protein results from TCRdb running MiXCR on the reads. The table shows roughly 90,000 distinct CDR3 sequences, with more than 9% occurring only once. Sequences were obtained from a population of CD138-negative cells sorted from bone marrow. The receptors derive from a donor aged 40 or over with multiple myeloma.

This clonotype was observed at least ten times. The chain uses TRBV5-1 and TRBJ2-7, with D perhaps matching TRBD1 (6 bases). The ends were cut back, 2 bases at V and 6 bases at J, with 12 bases in the middle. The CDR3 is 13 amino acids. The germline gives CDR1 SGHRS, CDR2 YFSETQ. CDR3 DNA: TGCGCCAGCAGCTTAGGACAGAACTCCGAGCAGTACTTC. This codes for CASSLGQNSEQYF. Filled out from reference TRBV5-1 and TRBJ2-7, the complete variable domain reads KAGVTQTPRYLIKTRGQQVTLSCSPISGHRSVSWYQQTPGQGLQFLFEYFSETQRNKGNFPGRFSGRQFSNSRSEMNVSTLELGDSALYLCASSLGQNSEQYFGPGTRLTVT.

At least ten counts were recorded for this clonotype. The rearrangement links TRBV7-9 to TRBJ2-7; TRBD1 might be the D (6 bases). Germline CDR1 and CDR2: SEHNR and FQNEAQ (reference sequence). The CDR3 length is 14 residues. V was pared by 3 bases and J by 1 base, with 10 bases between. The CDR3 sequence: CASSFHRVSYEQYF. CDR3 DNA: TGTGCCAGCAGCTTCCACAGGGTTTCCTACGAGCAGTACTTC.

This clonotype showed up many times. The chain is built from TRBV30 and TRBJ1-1; no clear D gene. Germline V CDR1 and CDR2: GTSNPN, SVGIG (reference sequence). The CDR3 runs to 11 residues. V lost 3 bases and J 1 base, leaving 3 bases between the germline ends. The DNA of the CDR3 is TGTGCCTGGAGAAAGAACACTGAAGCTTTCTTT. Its translation: CAWRKNTEAFF.

This clonotype was counted many times. The chain recombines TRBV5-1 with TRBJ2-1, with 10 bases aligning to TRBD2. CDR3 size: 16 residues. V was clipped by 4 bases and J by 2 bases; unmatched bases: 6. Looked up from germline, CDR1 is SGHRS and CDR2 is YFSETQ. Here the CDR3 DNA reads TGCGCCAGCAGCAAAAACGGACTAGCGGCCTACAATGAGCAGTTCTTC. Amino acids: CASSKNGLAAYNEQFF.

This clonotype has more than one count but fewer than ten. In nucleotides, the CDR3 is TGTGCCAGCAGCTCCGCCGACAGGGACCAAAACATTCAGTACTTC. This encodes CASSSADRDQNIQYF. The chain joins TRBV6-6 to TRBJ2-4, with 7 positions matching TRBD1. The V gene's germline CDR1 is MNHNY and CDR2 SVGAGI (reference sequence). CDR3 length: 15 residues. The V and J ends lost 6 bases and 5 bases, in that order; junction bases with no gene match: 10.

This clonotype has ten or more counts. V and J are TRBV24-1 and TRBJ2-5, with D maybe TRBD1 (5 bases). The V and J ends lost 6 bases and 2 bases respectively, with 9 bases between them. Per the germline V gene, CDR1 is KGHDR and CDR2 is SFDVKD. This CDR3 contains 13 residues. The CDR3 DNA reads as TGTGCCACCAGTAAGGGGCATCAAGAGACCCAGTACTTC. Translating gives CATSKGHQETQYF.

This clonotype occurred many times. This chain links TRBV14 with TRBJ1-3; D unresolved. V was trimmed by 1 base and J by 0 bases, leaving 7 bases between them. The length of the CDR3 is 15 residues. The germline V gene encodes CDR1 SGHDN and CDR2 FVKESK. The CDR3 DNA reads as TGTGCCAGCAGCCAAGTGAGGGCCTCTGGAAACACCATATATTTT. It translates to CASSQVRASGNTIYF.

This clonotype was seen many times. The chain carries TRBV30 and TRBJ1-2; maybe TRBD1 (6 bases). Germline V gene data show CDR1 as GTSNPN and CDR2 as SVGIG (reference sequence). The CDR3 is 11 residues long. The V gene lost 8 bases and the J gene lost 8 bases, with 15 bases spanning the gap. This CDR3 is CAREEGDGYTF. The CDR3 bases are TGTGCCAGGGAGGAGGGGGACGGCTACACCTTC.

This clonotype was recorded at least ten times. V usage is TRBV19 and J usage is TRBJ2-7; no firm D call. Germline CDR1 is LNHDA and CDR2 is SQIVND (reference sequence). The V end lost 5 bases, the J end lost 4 bases, and 15 bases lay between the germline ends. This CDR3 has 14 amino acids. CDR3 in DNA: TGTGCCAGTAGTGGGGTTAGGGAAGGGTACGAGCAGTACTTC. Translated: CASSGVREGYEQYF.

Comments on this clonotype: At one of its ends the junction is not consistent with the germline gene, which may arise from a read error. In nucleotides, the CDR3 is TGTGCCAGCGGTTATTCCTGGACAGGGGGATACGGGGAGCTGTTTTTT. This sequence encodes CASGYSWTGGYGELFF. This chain joins TRBV6-5 and TRBJ2-2, with 10 bases identical to TRBD1. There are 16 residues in the CDR3. Germline V gene data show CDR1 as MNHEY and CDR2 as SVGAGI.

This clonotype was recorded a few times. V gene TRBV28 combines with J gene TRBJ2-1; perhaps TRBD1 as D (6 bases). Trimming took off 7 bases at V and 6 bases at J, with 19 bases between the two ends. The CDR3 spans 15 residues. Germline assignment: CDR1 MDHEN and CDR2 SYDVKM. The CDR3 region is CASTTQGLGLNEQFF. The CDR3 DNA sequence: TGTGCCAGCACCACACAGGGTTTGGGCCTCAATGAGCAGTTCTTC.

V gene TRBV5-1 combines with J gene TRBJ2-3; D is ambiguous. Trimming cost V 3 bases and J 6 bases, with 11 bases left between them. Germline-derived CDR1 and CDR2 are SGHRS and YFSETQ. The CDR3 has 13 residues. CDR3 sequence (DNA): TGCGCCAGCAGCTCCACCCACATGGATACGCAGTATTTT. As protein: CASSSTHMDTQYF.

In its sample, this clonotype was seen a few times. A single base separates this from a much larger clone, so it may be a read error. The chain has TRBV18 and TRBJ2-7; 10 bases agree with TRBD1. With 2 bases clipped from V and 1 base from J, the junction kept 11 bases outside the gene matches. Per the germline V gene, CDR1 is KGHSH and CDR2 is LQKENI. The CDR3 length is 18 residues. CDR3 DNA sequence: TGTGCCAGCTCACCATCCTTCGTTCGGGACAGGGGATCCTACGAGCAGTACTTC. Its protein product is CASSPSFVRDRGSYEQYF.

This clonotype was detected many times. J is TRBJ2-3 and V is TRBV7-9; the D is unclear. Germline CDR1 is SEHNR and CDR2 is FQNEAQ (reference sequence). Trimming shortened V by 5 bases and J by 4 bases, and 13 bases separated the two germline ends. The CDR3 has 14 residues. This CDR3 reads CASSIPRQADTQYF. CDR3 sequence (DNA): TGTGCCAGCAGCATTCCACGGCAGGCAGATACGCAGTATTTT. Based on the CDR3 plus reference TRBV7-9 and TRBJ2-3, the full variable domain is DTGVSQNPRHKITKRGQNVTFRCDPISEHNRLYWYRQTLGQGPEFLTYFQNEAQLEKSRLLSDRFSAERPKGSFSTLEIQRTEQGDSAMYLCASSIPRQADTQYFGPGTRLTVL.

This clonotype was detected many times. The V gene is TRBV30, the J gene TRBJ2-7; a possible D gene is TRBD1 (5 bases). The germline gives CDR1 GTSNPN, CDR2 SVGIG (reference sequence). Trimming stripped 2 bases from V and 4 bases from J, with 9 bases between. The CDR3 has 12 amino acids. The CDR3 DNA reads TGTGCCTGGAGTCAGGGAAGTTACGAGCAGTACTTC. Protein product: CAWSQGSYEQYF.

This clonotype showed up many times. The V and J genes are TRBV19 and TRBJ2-7; D may correspond to TRBD1 or TRBD2 (5 bases each). Per germline, CDR1 LNHDA and CDR2 SQIVND (reference sequence). The CDR3 has 13 amino acids. Trimming took off 6 bases at V and 2 bases at J, with 11 bases between the two ends. The CDR3 sequence: CASSVTGPYEQYF. CDR3 nucleotides: TGTGCCAGTAGCGTGACGGGGCCCTACGAGCAGTACTTC.

This chain joins TRBV6-2 or TRBV6-3 and TRBJ2-1, with 10 bases matching TRBD2. The CDR3 consists of 17 residues. Per the germline V gene, CDR1 is MNHEY and CDR2 is SVGEGT. The V gene end was trimmed by 10 bases and the J gene end by 6 bases; junction bases not matched to a gene: 18. CDR3 sequence (DNA): TGTGCCAACAGAACCATTATTGAAGCGGGAGGGACCAATGAGCAGTTCTTC. This gives the protein CANRTIIEAGGTNEQFF.

This sequence joins TRBV29-1 and TRBJ1-1; maybe TRBD1 (5 bases). This CDR3 comprises 10 residues. V lost 4 bases and J 7 bases, leaving 7 bases between the germline ends. Germline loops: CDR1 SQVTM, CDR2 ANQGSEA. In DNA, the CDR3 is TGCAGCGTTGGGGGGATTGAAGCTTTCTTT. It yields the protein CSVGGIEAFF.

This clonotype was seen only a few times. The rearrangement joins TRBV29-1 to TRBJ1-3; D is perhaps TRBD1 (5 bases). Germline V CDR1 and CDR2: SQVTM, ANQGSEA. Deletions cut 4 bases from V and 3 bases from J, with 16 bases between. The CDR3 sequence is 15 residues long. As DNA, the CDR3 is TGCAGCGTTGTCGCCCCCGGGACGGGTGGAAACACCATATATTTT. It codes for CSVVAPGTGGNTIYF.

The V and J genes are TRBV29-1 and TRBJ2-5; D may be TRBD1 (6 bases). This CDR3 spans 16 amino acids. Trimming shortened V by 4 bases and J by 1 base, and 19 bases separated the two germline ends. Germline V gene sequence: CDR1 SQVTM, CDR2 ANQGSEA. CDR3 sequence (DNA): TGCAGCGTTGCGCAGGGGTCCGGGTCCGCCCAAGAGACCCAGTACTTC. Translated: CSVAQGSGSAQETQYF.

This clonotype was observed a handful of times. The genes are TRBV29-1 and TRBJ2-3; TRBD2 matches 9 bases. CDR3 size: 13 residues. In germline, CDR1 is SQVTM, CDR2 ANQGSEA. V shed 7 bases, J shed 0 bases, and the junction held 2 bases outside the gene matches. DNA for the CDR3: TGCAGCGGGCTAGCGGGGAGCACAGATACGCAGTATTTT. It yields the protein CSGLAGSTDTQYF.

This clonotype was seen at least ten times. The chain employs TRBV29-1 and TRBJ2-3; tentative D call: TRBD2 (7 bases). V lost 7 bases and J lost 4, with 15 bases in between. The CDR3 is 13 residues long. From germline, CDR1 is SQVTM and CDR2 ANQGSEA. CDR3 sequence reads: CSGGRGTADTQYF. In DNA form, the CDR3 reads TGCAGCGGGGGGAGGGGGACCGCAGATACGCAGTATTTT.

This clonotype appeared a single time. The J gene is TRBJ2-1, the V gene TRBV9; D is possibly TRBD2 (6 bases). Germline lookup yields CDR1 SGDLS and CDR2 YYNGEE. This CDR3 is 14 amino acids long. The germline V and J ends were trimmed by 0 bases and 7 bases, with 11 bases remaining between them. The CDR3 is CASSVVTSSNEQFF. The CDR3 nucleotides read TGTGCCAGCAGCGTAGTTACTAGCAGTAATGAGCAGTTCTTC.

Note on this clonotype: A read error may be the cause here, since a much bigger clone is one base away. This chain uses TRBV11-1 with TRBJ1-2; no reliable D call. There are 12 residues in the CDR3. Trimming shortened V by 6 bases and J by 3 bases, and 8 bases separated the two germline ends. Germline loops: CDR1 SGHAT, CDR2 FQDESV (reference sequence). The CDR3 region is CASSRADYGYTF. The CDR3 DNA reads TGTGCCAGCAGTCGGGCCGACTATGGCTACACCTTC.

Points on this clonotype: This sequence may be a read error, since a much larger clone differs from it by one base. The chain uses TRBV20-1 and TRBJ1-1, with D unresolved. CDR1 and CDR2 from the germline V gene are DFQATT and SNEGSKA (reference sequence). The ends were cut back, 2 bases at V and 6 bases at J, with 16 bases in the middle. The CDR3 sequence is 14 residues long. CDR3 sequence reads: CSARRGPDRPEAFF. The DNA of the CDR3 is TGCAGTGCTAGACGGGGTCCGGATCGCCCTGAAGCTTTCTTT.

This clonotype occurred many times. One end of the junction varies from germline; a read error may be responsible. V and J are TRBV18 and TRBJ1-1, with TRBD1 as a possible D gene (5 bases). The CDR3 extends over 12 amino acids. Germline V gene data show CDR1 as KGHSH and CDR2 as LQKENI. CDR3 bases: TGTGCCAGCTCACCACAAGGGACTGGAGCTTTCTTT. Its protein product is CASSPQGTGAFF.